This T cell receptor beta chain stems from a study of shared clonotypes between healthy human individuals. Using immunoSEQ multiplex PCR, the repertoire was profiled, and TCRdb retains in-frame clones only, with some absent. The table shows about 600,000 clones, with roughly 97% occurring only once. This CDR3 has 13 residues. The V and J ends lost 1 base and 3 bases, in that order; junction bases with no gene match: 1. The V gene's germline CDR1 is SGHDT and CDR2 YYEEEE. The sequencing sample was made of naive CD4+ T cells sorted from blood. Stated subset: CD45RA+ positively selected. The chain combines TRBV5-6 with TRBJ2-7; TRBD1 agrees at 7 bases. The sequence derives from a woman in her thirties in good health. The CDR3 reads CASSLNRGYEQYF. The CDR3 DNA follows: TGTGCCAGCAGCTTGAACAGGGGCTACGAGCAGTACTTC. The complete variable domain, with remaining parts taken from reference TRBV5-6 and TRBJ2-7, reads DAGVTQSPTHLIKTRGQQVTLRCSPKSGHDTVSWYQQALGQGPQFIFQYYEEEERQRGNFPDRFSGHQFPNYSSELNVNALLLGDSALYLCASSLNRGYEQYFGPGTRLTVT.